What follows are 12 T cell receptor beta chains derived from one specimen sequenced in a study of T cell clonality in common variable immunodeficiency. TCRdb keeps only in-frame clones here, not all; method: immunoSEQ multiplex PCR. This sample carries about 28,000 clones, none of them present only once. What these receptors recognize is not known. Study results and limitations: Common variable immunodeficiency TCR beta sequences reportedly had fewer deletions and N-nucleotide insertions.

The source material was peripheral blood mononuclear cells. These receptor sequences come from a human donor with common variable immunodeficiency.

This clone was counted at least ten times. The read finishes 3 residues shy of the CDR3 end, and the germline J gene is used to complete it. V usage is TRBV4-1 and J usage is TRBJ2-3; D is uncertain. Germline loops: CDR1 MGHRA, CDR2 YSYEKL. The CDR3 sequence is 15 residues long. The V end lost 7 bases, the J end lost 6 bases, and 20 bases lay between the germline ends. Incomplete CDR3 DNA: TGCGCCAGCACCTCAGGCCCTCACTCGGCGGATACG. This codes for CASTSGPHSADT. The full CDR3 protein reads CASTSGPHSADTQYF.

For this clone: The missing CDR3 end, 3 residues past where the read stops, is filled in from the germline J gene. The chain joins TRBV18 to TRBJ1-5; 7 bases are a match to TRBD1. In germline, CDR1 is KGHSH, CDR2 LQKENI. After removal of 6 bases from V and 0 bases from J, the junction contained 5 bases not matched to a gene. The CDR3 loop spans 15 amino acids. The covered CDR3 bases are TGTGCCAGCTCGCCCCAGGGGGGTAGCAATCAGCCC. It yields the protein CASSPQGGSNQP. The full CDR3 reads CASSPQGGSNQPQHF.

This clone was found a few times. Sequencing ends 3 residues short of the CDR3 end; the germline J gene provides the rest. The chain combines TRBV20-1 with TRBJ2-7, with 8 bases lining up with TRBD1. The CDR3 runs to 13 residues. V was pared by 3 bases and J by 5 bases, with 6 bases of the junction left unmatched. From germline, CDR1 is DFQATT and CDR2 SNEGSKA (reference sequence). The CDR3 is CSASGTGYDEQYF. Incomplete CDR3 DNA: TGCAGTGCTAGTGGGACAGGCTACGACGAG.

This clone was found a few times. Sequencing ends 3 residues short of the CDR3 end; the germline J gene provides the rest. This chain uses TRBV7-9 with TRBJ2-2; no reliable D call. V dropped 6 bases and J dropped 3 bases, with 8 bases sitting between them. This CDR3 is built from 13 residues. Germline V lookup: CDR1 SEHNR, CDR2 FQNEAQ (reference sequence). CDR3 sequence: CASRQTDTGELFF. CDR3 DNA, as far as it was read: TGTGCCAGCAGGCAAACGGACACCGGGGAG. Supplemented by reference TRBV7-9 and TRBJ2-2, the full variable domain reads DTGVSQNPRHKITKRGQNVTFRCDPISEHNRLYWYRQTLGQGPEFLTYFQNEAQLEKSRLLSDRFSAERPKGSFSTLEIQRTEQGDSAMYLCASRQTDTGELFFGEGSRLTVL.

This clone was picked up a small number of times. The read halts 3 residues ahead of the CDR3 end, with the missing end drawn from the germline J gene. The chain carries TRBV5-1 and TRBJ2-7; 7 positions agree with TRBD1. V shed 4 bases, J shed 0 bases, and the junction held 4 bases outside the gene matches. There are 14 residues in the CDR3. Germline assignment: CDR1 SGHRS and CDR2 YFSETQ. The DNA read from the CDR3 is TGCGCCAGCAGCAACAGGGGCAGCTCCTACGAG. Translation: CASSNRGSSYE. The whole CDR3 reads CASSNRGSSYEQYF.

This clone came up a few times. The sequenced CDR3 bases are TGTGCCAGCAGCTCGGGGGGTGGTGCACCC. Amino acids: CASSSGGGAP. The whole CDR3 sequence is CASSSGGGAPLHF. V is TRBV7-9 and J is TRBJ1-6; D possibly corresponds to TRBD1 (5 bases). The CDR3 end lies 3 residues beyond the end of the read and is filled in from the germline J gene. The CDR3 sequence is 13 residues long. Germline V gene lookup returns CDR1 SEHNR and CDR2 FQNEAQ (reference sequence). The germline V and J ends were trimmed by 4 bases and 11 bases, with 12 bases remaining between them.

This clone occurred a few times. The CDR3 goes on 3 residues after the read ends, and that part is filled in from the germline J gene. The J gene is TRBJ1-2, the V gene TRBV19, with TRBD1 as a possible D gene (6 bases). CDR1 is LNHDA and CDR2 is SQIVND in the germline V gene (reference sequence). The CDR3 spans 14 residues. Trimming took off 1 base at V and 6 bases at J, with 12 bases between the two ends. The CDR3 sequence is CASSIADRFDGYTF. The CDR3 DNA, read in part, is TGTGCCAGTAGTATAGCAGACAGGTTTGATGGC.

This clone has a count of ten or more. The read gets to within 3 residues of the CDR3 end, and the germline J gene fills in the rest. The chain carries TRBV7-2 and TRBJ2-1; D gene ambiguous. CDR1 SGHTA and CDR2 FQGNSA come from the germline V gene. The CDR3 loop spans 14 amino acids. The ends were cut back, 0 bases at V and 7 bases at J, with 10 bases in the middle. Incomplete CDR3 DNA: TGTGCCAGCAGCTTAGCGCTACTCGGGAATGAG. It codes for CASSLALLGNE. The full CDR3 protein reads CASSLALLGNEQFF. The full variable domain, its missing parts supplied by reference TRBV7-2 and TRBJ2-1, is GAGVSQSPSNKVTEKGKDVELRCDPISGHTALYWYRQSLGQGLEFLIYFQGNSAPDKSGLPSDRFSAERTGGSVSTLTIQRTQQEDSAVYLCASSLALLGNEQFFGPGTRLTVL.

This clone appeared a few times. The read gets to within 3 residues of the CDR3 end, and the germline J gene fills in the rest. The gene calls are TRBV7-9 and TRBJ2-1, with D possibly matching TRBD1 (6 bases). CDR3 length: 14 residues. Germline CDR1 reads SEHNR; CDR2 reads FQNEAQ (reference sequence). V lost 5 bases and J lost 3, with 11 bases in between. The CDR3 spells CASSPGQSYNEQFF. CDR3 DNA (partial): TGTGCCAGCAGCCCGGGACAAAGCTACAATGAG.

This clone was observed at least ten times. The CDR3 goes on 3 residues after the read ends, and that part is filled in from the germline J gene. The chain combines TRBV5-4 with TRBJ2-3; possible D gene TRBD2, 5 bases. With 5 bases removed from V and 8 bases from J, the gap between germline ends came to 12 bases. This CDR3 is built from 12 residues. Germline V gene data show CDR1 as SGHNT and CDR2 as YYREEE (reference sequence). CDR3 region: CASSSSSATQYF. CDR3 DNA (partial): TGTGCCAGCAGTTCTAGCTCCGCTACG.

For this clone: Read sequence stops 3 residues before the CDR3 end, and the germline J gene provides the missing end. The rearrangement links TRBV6-1 to TRBJ1-2; D call uncertain. CDR3 length: 14 amino acids. CDR1 is MNHNS and CDR2 is SASEGT in the germline V gene. The CDR3 sequence: CASSEALQVPGYTF. CDR3 DNA, as far as it was read: TGTGCCAGCAGTGAAGCGCTTCAGGTCCCGGGC.

The table lists this clone with many counts. The DNA ends 3 residues before the CDR3 does, and the rest of the CDR3 is filled in from the germline J gene. The chain combines TRBV19 with TRBJ1-5; D gene ambiguous. This CDR3 has 12 residues. V lost 5 bases and J 5 bases, leaving 7 bases between the germline ends. CDR1 and CDR2 (germline): LNHDA, SQIVND (reference sequence). The CDR3 reads CASSSRYQPQHF. Partial CDR3 DNA: TGTGCCAGTAGTTCCCGTTATCAGCCC.